This T cell receptor (beta chain) is from a study of CD8+ T cells in alopecia areata. Study information: Twice a day, 5 to 10 mg of oral tofacitinib was administered to treated patients. Dosing with tofacitinib proceeded for 6 to 18 months, followed by 6 months off drug.

In each case, RNA was isolated and then reverse transcribed into cDNA as the sequencing template. Data came from immunoSEQ multiplex PCR; TCRdb stores just in-frame clones and leaves some out. This table holds roughly 110,000 clones, about 83% found once. Treatment of the sample: oral pan-JAK inhibitor, 5-10 mg twice daily. The study team obtained lesional scalp punch biopsies and peripheral blood from alopecia areata patients. The study, taken as a whole, reports: A single nonresponder leaves the baseline CD8+ expansion link to response uncertain.

As regards this clone: What it binds is unknown.

The input for sequencing was CD8+ T cells sorted from blood, taken at week 24, from a patient treated with tofacitinib. The TCR sequence derives from a human donor with alopecia areata.

CDR3 nucleotides: TGTGCCAGCAGCTTGTACGGAGTAGCCCCAGATACGCAGTATTTT. Translated: CASSLYGVAPDTQYF. This chain connects TRBV5-4 to TRBJ2-3; D remains unclear. CDR3 length: 15 residues. Germline V gene data show CDR1 as SGHNT and CDR2 as YYREEE (reference sequence). Trimming took 1 base from V and 4 from J, leaving 13 bases between them.